Below are 27 T cell receptor beta chains sequenced from a single sample in a study of cytomegalovirus exposure and HLA in healthy donors (dated by TCRdb to about 2017). Library construction relied on the immunoSEQ multiplex PCR assay. TCRdb limited this immuneACCESS table to in-frame rearrangements with V and J called. A share of clones is missing; checked studies link under half to unresolved V genes, and the rest is unexplained. The sample has around 240,000 clones on record, roughly 89% of them singletons. Roughly 0.38% of the sample goes to the ten largest clones. Input material: PBMCs. These receptors were obtained from a woman in her late teens or twenties in good health and CMV-seronegative.

The chain carries TRBV13 and TRBJ1-2; 8 bases align to TRBD1. Germline values: CDR1 PRHDT, CDR2 FYEKMQ (reference sequence). Trimming took 4 bases from V and 3 from J; bases not matched to a gene: 7. The CDR3 is made up of 15 amino acids. CDR3 coding DNA: TGTGCCAGCAGCTCGGACAGGGAGTTGGACTATGGCTACACCTTC. This sequence encodes CASSSDRELDYGYTF. Combining the CDR3 with reference TRBV13 and TRBJ1-2 gives the whole variable domain AAGVIQSPRHLIKEKRETATLKCYPIPRHDTVYWYQQGPGQDPQFLISFYEKMQSDKGSIPDRFSAQQFSDYHSELNMSSLELGDSALYFCASSSDRELDYGYTFGSGTRLTVV.

The chain couples TRBV13 to TRBJ2-1, with 9 positions matching TRBD1. In germline, CDR1 is PRHDT, CDR2 FYEKMQ (reference sequence). V dropped 3 bases and J dropped 9; count of bases not matched to a gene: 9. The CDR3 loop spans 15 amino acids. In DNA, the CDR3 is TGTGCCAGCAGCTTCTACGACAGGGGGGGAAGTGAGCAGTTCTTC. This sequence encodes CASSFYDRGGSEQFF.

This clone was detected once. CDR3 in amino acids: CASSSMGGDSNQPQHF. The CDR3 nucleotides are TGCGCCAGCTCCTCGATGGGCGGGGATAGCAATCAGCCCCAGCATTTT. The chain joins TRBV10-2 to TRBJ1-5, with D unresolved. The CDR3 runs 16 residues. Germline V CDR1 and CDR2: WSHSY, SAAADI. V lost 8 bases to trimming and J lost 0 bases, with 17 bases between them.

This clone was counted once. V is TRBV28 and J is TRBJ2-6; D not certain. Germline CDR1 reads MDHEN; CDR2 reads SYDVKM. Deletions cut 10 bases from V and 2 bases from J, with 24 bases between. The CDR3 extends over 18 amino acids. CDR3 region: CATIAPGLIDAGANVLTF. CDR3 in DNA: TGTGCCACGATTGCACCGGGTCTCATTGATGCTGGGGCCAACGTCCTGACTTTC. Based on the CDR3 plus reference TRBV28 and TRBJ2-6, the full variable domain is DVKVTQSSRYLVKRTGEKVFLECVQDMDHENMFWYRQDPGLGLRLIYFSYDVKMKEKGDIPEGYSVSREKKERFSLILESASTNQTSMYLCATIAPGLIDAGANVLTFGAGSRLTVL.

V and J are TRBV19 and TRBJ2-5, with 13 bases aligning to TRBD2. J lost 1 base, V lost 6 bases, and 5 bases had no gene match. The CDR3 runs 16 residues. The V gene's germline CDR1 is LNHDA and CDR2 SQIVND (reference sequence). CDR3 protein: CASSRTSGGLQETQYF. CDR3 nucleotide sequence: TGTGCCAGTAGCCGGACTAGCGGGGGCCTCCAAGAGACCCAGTACTTC.

V usage is TRBV7-6 and J usage is TRBJ2-2, with TRBD1 matching 10 bases. CDR3 length equals 17 residues. Losses at the gene ends were 3 bases for V and 5 bases for J; bases not matched to a gene: 9. Germline CDR1 reads SGHVS; CDR2 reads FNYEAQ. CDR3 sequence: CASSFHPGTGATGELFF. The DNA of the CDR3 is TGTGCCAGCAGCTTCCACCCCGGGACAGGGGCTACCGGGGAGCTGTTTTTT.

This clone occurred once. This chain joins TRBV4-1 and TRBJ1-5; D is ambiguous. Trimming left V 1 base short and J 0 bases short, with 7 bases between. Germline V gives CDR1 MGHRA, CDR2 YSYEKL. The CDR3 extends over 15 amino acids. The CDR3 reads CASSQGENSNQPQHF. The CDR3 DNA is TGCGCCAGCAGCCAAGGCGAAAATAGCAATCAGCCCCAGCATTTT.

This chain joins TRBV4-2 and TRBJ2-7, with D tentatively TRBD1 (6 bases). This CDR3 is 17 amino acids long. Per the germline V gene, CDR1 is LGHNA and CDR2 is YNFKEQ. Trimming shortened V by 2 bases and J by 0 bases, and 17 bases separated the two germline ends. CDR3 nucleotide sequence: TGTGCCAGCAGCCAAAGGACGAGGACAGAGCTCTCCTACGAGCAGTACGTC. Amino acid sequence: CASSQRTRTELSYEQYV.

The chain recombines TRBV7-9 with TRBJ2-5, with 9 bases lining up with TRBD1. V was pared by 8 bases and J by 5 bases, with 9 bases of the junction left unmatched. Looked up from germline, CDR1 is SEHNR and CDR2 is FQNEAQ (reference sequence). The CDR3 contains 14 residues. CDR3 coding DNA: TGTGCCAGCGGATCCTGGACAGGGGACGAGACCCAGTACTTC. This encodes CASGSWTGDETQYF.

The V and J genes are TRBV7-9 and TRBJ1-4; 7 nucleotides align to TRBD1. This CDR3 is built from 15 residues. Germline V gene sequence: CDR1 SEHNR, CDR2 FQNEAQ (reference sequence). With V trimmed by 6 bases and J by 0 bases, 4 bases remained unmatched. DNA for the CDR3: TGTGCCAGCAGACTTGGACAGGCAACTAATGAAAAACTGTTTTTT. This sequence encodes CASRLGQATNEKLFF. Looking up the rest from reference TRBV7-9 and TRBJ1-4 gives the full variable domain: DTGVSQNPRHKITKRGQNVTFRCDPISEHNRLYWYRQTLGQGPEFLTYFQNEAQLEKSRLLSDRFSAERPKGSFSTLEIQRTEQGDSAMYLCASRLGQATNEKLFFGSGTQLSVL.

The V call is TRBV7-6, the J call TRBJ1-6; 7 bases fit TRBD1. Germline trimming cut 5 bases from V and 5 bases from J; bases unmatched to any gene: 9. CDR1 and CDR2 (germline): SGHVS, FNYEAQ. The CDR3 is 16 residues long. CDR3 coding DNA: TGTGCCAGCAGCCCACTGACAGGGACGGATAATTCACCCCTCCACTTT. As protein: CASSPLTGTDNSPLHF.

The chain couples TRBV4-2 to TRBJ2-2; tentative D call: TRBD2 (5 bases). CDR1 and CDR2 from the germline V gene are LGHNA and YNFKEQ. V lost 1 base and J 4 bases, leaving 13 bases between the germline ends. The CDR3 extends over 16 amino acids. In DNA form, the CDR3 reads TGTGCCAGCAGCCAAGCTGACCGGGGAATCACCGGGGAGCTGTTTTTT. Residues: CASSQADRGITGELFF.

V is TRBV4-1 and J is TRBJ1-1; D gene ambiguous. This CDR3 is 14 amino acids long. Germline loops: CDR1 MGHRA, CDR2 YSYEKL. Trimming removed 4 bases at V and 0 bases at J, with 9 bases between. CDR3: CASSREEMNTEAFF. CDR3 DNA: TGCGCCAGCAGCCGCGAGGAGATGAACACTGAAGCTTTCTTT.

V and J are TRBV28 and TRBJ2-7; 9 bases are a match to TRBD2. V lost 6 bases, J lost 4 bases, and 16 bases stayed unmatched. The CDR3 is made up of 17 amino acids. CDR1 and CDR2 from the germline V gene are MDHEN and SYDVKM. CDR3 protein: CASRLGRGISGGYEQYF. The CDR3 DNA reads TGTGCCAGCAGACTTGGCCGGGGTATTAGCGGGGGATACGAGCAGTACTTC.

The chain employs TRBV6-5 and TRBJ2-1; TRBD1 matches at 8 bases. CDR1 is MNHEY, CDR2 SVGAGI, per germline. The CDR3 length is 14 residues. J lost 5 bases, V lost 5 bases, and 5 bases had no gene match. CDR3 region: CASSRGQGHNEQFF. The CDR3 DNA reads TGTGCCAGCAGTAGAGGACAGGGACACAATGAGCAGTTCTTC.

The chain employs TRBV7-9 and TRBJ1-1; D uncertain. Trimming took off 5 bases at V and 5 bases at J, with 18 bases between the two ends. The germline V gene encodes CDR1 SEHNR and CDR2 FQNEAQ (reference sequence). CDR3 length equals 15 residues. CDR3 region: CASSPQTTGSTEAFF. The CDR3 DNA is TGTGCCAGCAGCCCCCAGACAACGGGGAGTACTGAAGCTTTCTTT.

This clone was seen a single time. The same CDR3 also results from other DNA sequences found in this sample. The chain has TRBV4-1 and TRBJ1-1; unclear D gene. The germline V and J ends were trimmed by 2 bases and 3 bases, with 7 bases remaining between them. In germline, CDR1 is MGHRA, CDR2 YSYEKL. The CDR3 contains 13 residues. This CDR3 reads CASSQSGYTEAFF. DNA of the CDR3: TGCGCCAGCAGCCAATCGGGATACACTGAAGCTTTCTTT.

The chain combines TRBV12-5 with TRBJ2-2; 7 nucleotides line up with TRBD1. The germline gives CDR1 LGHNT, CDR2 FRNRAP. The CDR3 extends over 17 amino acids. The trim removed 1 base at V and 2 bases at J, leaving 7 bases unmatched. In DNA form, the CDR3 reads TGTGCTAGTGGTTTGGCCTCGACAGGGTTTAACACCGGGGAGCTGTTTTTT. Amino acids: CASGLASTGFNTGELFF.

The chain links TRBV7-9 to TRBJ1-6; 8 nucleotides agree with TRBD1. There are 15 residues in the CDR3. CDR1 and CDR2 (germline): SEHNR, FQNEAQ (reference sequence). Germline trimming cut 4 bases from V and 3 bases from J; bases unmatched to any gene: 2. The CDR3 DNA sequence: TGTGCCAGCAGCTCCGGGACAGGCTATAATTCACCCCTCCACTTT. Its translation: CASSSGTGYNSPLHF.

CDR3: CASSRDSTRYGYTF. The CDR3 coding sequence is TGTGCCAGTAGTAGGGACTCGACCCGCTATGGCTACACCTTC. This sequence joins TRBV19 and TRBJ1-2; possible D gene TRBD1, 5 bases. Germline V gene lookup returns CDR1 LNHDA and CDR2 SQIVND (reference sequence). Trimming left V 4 bases short and J 4 bases short, with 13 bases between. This CDR3 is 14 amino acids long. Full variable domain (rest looked up from reference TRBV19 and TRBJ1-2): DGGITQSPKYLFRKEGQNVTLSCEQNLNHDAMYWYRQDPGQGLRLIYYSQIVNDFQKGDIAEGYSVSREKKESFPLTVTSAQKNPTAFYLCASSRDSTRYGYTFGSGTRLTVV.

This clone showed up just a few times. The chain couples TRBV7-9 to TRBJ1-5; TRBD1 is a possible D gene (6 bases). Per germline, CDR1 SEHNR and CDR2 FQNEAQ (reference sequence). Trimming stripped 3 bases from V and 0 bases from J, with 18 bases between. The CDR3 totals 18 residues. CDR3 in amino acids: CASSLNPGLGASNQPQHF. The CDR3 coding sequence is TGTGCCAGCAGCTTGAATCCAGGCTTGGGGGCTAGCAATCAGCCCCAGCATTTT.

J is TRBJ2-7 and V is TRBV7-9, with 9 bases lining up with TRBD1. Trimming removed 4 bases from V and 3 bases from J; junction bases left unmatched: 4. CDR1 SEHNR and CDR2 FQNEAQ come from the germline V gene (reference sequence). This CDR3 region has 14 residues. CDR3 sequence reads: CASSSGQGFYEQYV. The CDR3 region has the DNA TGTGCCAGCAGCTCGGGACAGGGTTTCTACGAGCAGTACGTC.

This chain links TRBV7-9 with TRBJ2-1; D is perhaps TRBD2 (6 bases). V lost 3 bases and J lost 7, with 16 bases in between. The CDR3 sequence is 15 residues long. Per the germline V gene, CDR1 is SEHNR and CDR2 is FQNEAQ (reference sequence). Written as DNA, the CDR3 is TGTGCCAGCAGCTTCTCACTAGCCGGGGTGAATGAGCAGTTCTTC. It is translated as CASSFSLAGVNEQFF.

This rearrangement joins TRBV4-2 to TRBJ2-1; TRBD1 is a possible D gene (6 bases). The CDR3 consists of 13 residues. The germline gives CDR1 LGHNA, CDR2 YNFKEQ. Trimming shortened V by 3 bases and J by 3 bases, and 6 bases separated the two germline ends. CDR3 bases: TGTGCCAGCAGCCAGGACAGCTACAATGAGCAGTTCTTC. Encoded protein: CASSQDSYNEQFF.

The V and J genes are TRBV7-9 and TRBJ2-3; 12 bases map to TRBD2. CDR1 is SEHNR and CDR2 is FQNEAQ in the germline V gene (reference sequence). The CDR3 extends over 16 amino acids. V was pared by 5 bases and J by 0 bases, with 3 bases of the junction left unmatched. The DNA for the CDR3 is TGTGCCAGCAGCAGCACTAGCGGGGGGAGCACAGATACGCAGTATTTT. It translates to CASSSTSGGSTDTQYF.

The V gene is TRBV27, the J gene TRBJ2-1; D perhaps matches TRBD1 (5 bases). Trimming took off 7 bases at V and 3 bases at J, with 19 bases between the two ends. The germline V gene encodes CDR1 MNHEY and CDR2 SMNVEV (reference sequence). The CDR3 runs to 16 residues. CDR3 protein: CASTARGPQNYNEQFF. The CDR3 DNA reads TGTGCCAGCACTGCAAGGGGCCCACAAAACTACAATGAGCAGTTCTTC.

This chain connects TRBV7-2 to TRBJ2-5; 7 nucleotides agree with TRBD1. The ends lost 5 bases at V and 3 bases at J; junction bases unmatched: 6. The germline V gene has CDR1 SGHTA and CDR2 FQGNSA. The CDR3 contains 14 residues. The CDR3 bases are TGTGCCAGCAGCCTAAACAGGGGAGAAGAGACCCAGTACTTC. As protein: CASSLNRGEETQYF. Variable domain in full (rest from reference TRBV7-2 and TRBJ2-5): GAGVSQSPSNKVTEKGKDVELRCDPISGHTALYWYRQSLGQGLEFLIYFQGNSAPDKSGLPSDRFSAERTGGSVSTLTIQRTQQEDSAVYLCASSLNRGEETQYFGPGTRLLVL.